Given below is one T cell receptor (beta chain) in context. Its antigen is as yet unknown. The data belong to a study of blood T cells in healthy people across ages. Study-level results: The fall in TCR beta diversity per million T cells was roughly linear with age. The study found TCR beta diversity correlated strongly with naive T cell percentage.

PCR was performed a second time for about 7 to 11 cycles using a sample-barcoded 5' primer and a J-beta primer mix. MiXCR, run by TCRdb on the 5' RACE reads, gives a single entry per CDR3 protein. The repertoire consists of 550,000 to 600,000 distinct CDR3 sequences, with under 55% occurring once and the leading ten covering roughly 25%. With 3 bases removed from V and 4 bases from J, the gap between germline ends came to 12 bases. CDR1 is SGHTA and CDR2 is FQGNSA in the germline V gene. The CDR3 consists of 14 residues. This sequence joins TRBV7-2 and TRBJ2-5; D is unclear. This TCR was sampled from a man older than 75 in good health. The specimen was blood. Here the CDR3 DNA reads TGTGCCAGCAGCTTCCAGTATGTCAGAGAGACCCAGTACTTC. Its protein is CASSFQYVRETQYF.